The 21 T cell receptor beta chains listed next were all sequenced from one sample in a study of T cell responses to AZD1222 COVID-19 vaccine. TCRdb keeps only in-frame clones here, not all; method: immunoSEQ multiplex PCR. This sample has about 120,000 clones, with roughly 89% found just once. The sequencing here drew on peripheral blood, taken on day 0 of AZD1222 vaccination. The receptor set was obtained from an adult in good health.

The chain is built from TRBV7-6 and TRBJ2-7; D possibly corresponds to TRBD1 (5 bases). Deletions cut 1 base from V and 0 bases from J, with 10 bases between. CDR1 is SGHVS, CDR2 FNYEAQ, per germline. This CDR3 has 15 residues. DNA of the CDR3: TGTGCCAGCAGCTTAGAACAGGCCATCTCCTACGAGCAGTACTTC. Its protein is CASSLEQAISYEQYF.

The CDR3 loop reads CASGILPQGNQPQHF. CDR3 coding DNA: TGTGCTAGTGGTATCCTTCCCCAGGGCAATCAGCCCCAGCATTTT. The gene calls are TRBV12-5 and TRBJ1-5; D is unclear. The V end was cut by 5 bases, the J end by 2 bases, with 13 bases between. The CDR3 runs 15 residues. CDR1 is LGHNT and CDR2 is FRNRAP in the germline V gene.

The chain employs TRBV19 and TRBJ1-1; D perhaps matches TRBD1 (5 bases). V shed 5 bases and J shed 8 bases, with 15 bases lying between them. CDR3 size: 13 residues. The V gene's germline CDR1 is LNHDA and CDR2 SQIVND (reference sequence). The CDR3 loop reads CASSVTLGAEAFF. CDR3 nucleotides: TGTGCCAGTAGTGTGACCTTAGGGGCAGAAGCTTTCTTT.

The chain couples TRBV9 to TRBJ1-5; D unresolved. V was shortened by 3 bases and J by 6 bases, with 10 bases between the two germline ends. In germline, CDR1 is SGDLS, CDR2 YYNGEE. The CDR3 spans 13 residues. In DNA, the CDR3 is TGTGCCAGCAGCGGAAACCTCGGTCAGCCCCAGCATTTT. This gives the protein CASSGNLGQPQHF.

J is TRBJ1-5 and V is TRBV30; possibly TRBD1 for D (6 bases). Trimming stripped 2 bases from V and 2 bases from J, with 7 bases between. CDR1 GTSNPN and CDR2 SVGIG come from the germline V gene (reference sequence). This CDR3 is built from 13 residues. The CDR3 DNA follows: TGTGCCTGGAGTCACAGGGGCAATCAGCCCCAGCATTTT. It specifies CAWSHRGNQPQHF.

The V gene is TRBV19, the J gene TRBJ1-4, with TRBD1 as a possible D gene (5 bases). V lost 10 bases and J 0 bases, leaving 12 bases between the germline ends. Germline V CDR1 and CDR2: LNHDA, SQIVND (reference sequence). This CDR3 comprises 14 residues. Here the CDR3 reads CATGGTTTNEKLFF. The CDR3 DNA sequence: TGTGCCACCGGAGGGACCACAACTAATGAAAAACTGTTTTTT. The full variable domain, its missing parts supplied by reference TRBV19 and TRBJ1-4, is DGGITQSPKYLFRKEGQNVTLSCEQNLNHDAMYWYRQDPGQGLRLIYYSQIVNDFQKGDIAEGYSVSREKKESFPLTVTSAQKNPTAFYLCATGGTTTNEKLFFGSGTQLSVL.

The rearrangement uses TRBV27 and TRBJ2-2; tentatively, D is TRBD1 or TRBD2 (5 bases each). The length of the CDR3 is 16 residues. Germline-derived CDR1 and CDR2 are MNHEY and SMNVEV (reference sequence). V lost 0 bases to trimming and J lost 0 bases, with 8 bases between them. In DNA, the CDR3 is TGTGCCAGCAGTTTATCGGGACGGACGAACACCGGGGAGCTGTTTTTT. This translates into CASSLSGRTNTGELFF.

This rearrangement joins TRBV5-4 to TRBJ1-1; 7 bases agree with TRBD1. The germline CDR1 and CDR2 sequences are SGHNT and YYREEE (reference sequence). The CDR3 totals 16 residues. Germline trimming cut 4 bases from V and 4 bases from J; bases unmatched to any gene: 13. The DNA for the CDR3 is TGTGCCAGCAGCCCCGGAGGGAGGGGGCCGTTCACTGAAGCTTTCTTT. Protein product: CASSPGGRGPFTEAFF.

V is TRBV29-1 and J is TRBJ1-1, with D hard to call. Germline CDR1 SQVTM, CDR2 ANQGSEA. V was pared by 6 bases and J by 4 bases, with 15 bases between. CDR3 length: 13 residues. The CDR3 spells CSVAIGSGTEAFF. The CDR3 DNA reads as TGCAGCGTCGCTATAGGGAGCGGCACTGAAGCTTTCTTT.

The V and J genes are TRBV10-3 and TRBJ2-3; 8 positions agree with TRBD2. Germline CDR1 is ENHRY and CDR2 is SYGVKD. The CDR3 is 15 residues long. The V segment lost 4 bases and the J segment 4 bases; nucleotides outside the gene matches: 7. The CDR3 DNA reads TGTGCCATCAGTGGAATAGCGGGGAACTCAGATACGCAGTATTTT. This gives the protein CAISGIAGNSDTQYF.

The rearrangement links TRBV6-5 to TRBJ2-7; 7 bases are a match to TRBD1. The CDR3 totals 15 residues. V lost 6 bases and J lost 3; bases outside the gene matches: 11. The germline gives CDR1 MNHEY, CDR2 SVGAGI. The CDR3 region is CASRDLDRLHYEQYF. CDR3 bases: TGTGCCAGCAGAGACTTGGACAGGTTACACTACGAGCAGTACTTC.

The chain has TRBV3-1 (or the pseudogene TRBV3-2) and TRBJ2-5; TRBD1 matches at 7 bases. The germline gives CDR1 LGHDT, CDR2 YNNKEL (reference sequence). This CDR3 contains 15 residues. V was clipped by 4 bases and J by 2 bases; unmatched bases: 7. The CDR3 DNA is TGTGCCAGCAGCCCCTTAGGGGGCGTACAAGAGACCCAGTACTTC. Translation gives CASSPLGGVQETQYF.

This clone came up once. The V and J genes are TRBV6-5 and TRBJ1-1; a possible D gene is TRBD1 (5 bases). The germline V gene encodes CDR1 MNHEY and CDR2 SVGAGI. V lost 8 bases to trimming and J lost 1 base, with 11 bases between them. This CDR3 contains 13 residues. Here the CDR3 reads CASRGRPNTEAFF. In nucleotides, the CDR3 is TGTGCCAGCCGGGGACGCCCGAACACTGAAGCTTTCTTT.

V is TRBV18 and J is TRBJ1-1; 10 bases are shared with TRBD1. Germline V lookup: CDR1 KGHSH, CDR2 LQKENI. The CDR3 covers 16 residues. V lost 3 bases to trimming and J lost 2 bases; unmatched junction nucleotides: 6. The CDR3 sequence: CASSPTGTGVNTEAFF. CDR3 nucleotide sequence: TGTGCCAGCTCACCCACCGGGACAGGGGTTAACACTGAAGCTTTCTTT.

The chain is built from TRBV9 and TRBJ1-3, with 7 bases lining up with TRBD1. The CDR3 covers 16 residues. Losses at the gene ends were 3 bases for V and 0 bases for J; bases not matched to a gene: 6. CDR1 and CDR2 (germline): SGDLS, YYNGEE. CDR3 bases: TGTGCCAGCAGCGCCGACAGGGCCCGCTCTGGAAACACCATATATTTT. This sequence encodes CASSADRARSGNTIYF.

In its sample, this clone was seen a few times. This sequence joins TRBV6-5 and TRBJ1-2; the match to TRBD1 covers 7 bases. The junction had 6 bases not matched to a gene; V was cut back by 4 bases and J by 7 bases. Germline lookup yields CDR1 MNHEY and CDR2 SVGAGI. This CDR3 contains 13 residues. CDR3 sequence reads: CASSFRQGSGYTF. CDR3 in DNA: TGTGCCAGCAGTTTCCGACAGGGTTCTGGCTACACCTTC.

This clone was seen a single time. The rearrangement joins TRBV11-2 to TRBJ1-2; D is uncertain. This CDR3 is 13 amino acids long. Germline CDR1 is SGHAT and CDR2 is FQNNGV. V lost 4 bases and J lost 6, with 12 bases in between. The CDR3 nucleotides are TGTGCCAGCAGCTCCCTGACCTTAAATGGCTACACCTTC. This encodes CASSSLTLNGYTF.

The J gene is TRBJ2-1, the V gene TRBV7-3; TRBD1 matches at 8 bases. Germline CDR1 reads SGHTA; CDR2 reads FQGTGA. The CDR3 length is 14 residues. The V segment lost 1 base and the J segment 9 bases; nucleotides outside the gene matches: 5. The CDR3: CASSLISTGGEQFF. CDR3 sequence (DNA): TGTGCCAGCAGCTTAATATCTACAGGGGGTGAGCAGTTCTTC.

This rearrangement joins TRBV5-1 to TRBJ2-5; D may be TRBD1 (6 bases). The CDR3 is 15 residues long. Between the trimmed V and J ends, which lost 4 bases and 1 base, there was a span of 14 bases. Germline V gene lookup returns CDR1 SGHRS and CDR2 YFSETQ. The CDR3 loop is CASSLTGPFQETQYF. CDR3 bases: TGCGCCAGCAGCCTGACAGGACCCTTCCAAGAGACCCAGTACTTC.

V is TRBV18 and J is TRBJ1-5; D may be TRBD1 (5 bases). V was clipped by 4 bases and J by 6 bases, with 16 bases between them. The CDR3 runs to 15 residues. Germline-derived CDR1 and CDR2 are KGHSH and LQKENI. CDR3 sequence: CASSLSRGVSQPQHF. The CDR3 bases are TGTGCCAGCTCACTAAGCCGAGGGGTCAGTCAGCCCCAGCATTTT.

This clone was counted a few times. The chain uses TRBV2 and TRBJ1-2, with unresolved D. The CDR3 sequence is 14 residues long. The germline V gene encodes CDR1 SNHLY and CDR2 FYNNEI. Trimming left V 2 bases short and J 5 bases short, with 12 bases between. This CDR3 reads CASSERANPYGYTF. As DNA, the CDR3 is TGTGCCAGCAGTGAACGGGCAAACCCTTATGGCTACACCTTC.